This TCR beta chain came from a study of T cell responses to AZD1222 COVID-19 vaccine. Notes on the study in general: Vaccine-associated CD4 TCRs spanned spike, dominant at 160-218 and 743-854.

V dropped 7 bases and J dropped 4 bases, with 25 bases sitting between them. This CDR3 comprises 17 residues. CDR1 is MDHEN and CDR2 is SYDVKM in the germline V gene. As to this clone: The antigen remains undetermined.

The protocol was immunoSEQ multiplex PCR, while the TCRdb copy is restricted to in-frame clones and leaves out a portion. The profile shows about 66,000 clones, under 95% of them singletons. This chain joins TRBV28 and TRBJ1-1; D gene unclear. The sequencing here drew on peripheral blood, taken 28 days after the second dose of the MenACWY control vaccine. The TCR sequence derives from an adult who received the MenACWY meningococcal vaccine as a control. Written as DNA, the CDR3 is TGTGCCAGCATCCGAGGGCAGTACCCCATAGGAGGCACTGAAGCTTTCTTT. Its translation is CASIRGQYPIGGTEAFF.